This record concerns one T cell receptor (beta chain) sequence. The antigen it binds to is not known. No base quality values were provided; no much bigger clone lies one nucleotide off. The trial excluded patients who had a history of autoimmune disease or were on systemic immunosuppression. Peripheral blood for TCR sequencing was collected from all dose cohorts at baseline, on cycle 4 day 1, and on cycle 7 day 1. The samples were drawn from a first-in-human, open-label, multicenter phase I dose-escalation trial of ivuxolimab. Adults with locally advanced or metastatic melanoma, renal cell carcinoma, hepatocellular carcinoma or head and neck squamous cell carcinoma were enrolled in the trial. Before TCR sequencing, CD4+ T cells and CD8+ T cells were sorted from peripheral blood as separate populations. This sample is drawn from a study of OX40 agonist ivuxolimab in advanced cancers. In the study overall: The costimulatory receptor OX40 (CD134) was targeted by ivuxolimab, a fully human IgG2 agonistic monoclonal antibody. Intravenous ivuxolimab was administered to patients every 2 weeks at six dose levels: 0.01, 0.1, 0.3, 1.5, 3 and 10 mg/kg. Of the approximately 50 patients in dose escalation, approximately 20 had hepatocellular carcinoma, around 15 had melanoma, 9 had renal cell carcinoma and 9 had head and neck cancer. A male proportion of under 85% and a mean age of 60 years, ranging from roughly 23 to 85, were recorded for the dose-escalation cohort. Patients were allowed to have had prior anti-PD-1, anti-PD-L1 or anti-CTLA-4 therapy, and around 40% of the dose-escalation patients had previously received checkpoint inhibitors. Partial responses occurred in three dose-escalation patients, of whom one had hepatocellular carcinoma and two had cutaneous melanoma. The point of sequencing TCRbeta in the periphery was to test whether ivuxolimab changed TCR sequence diversity and drove clonal T-cell expansion. The paper covers the monotherapy dose-escalation part of the phase I ivuxolimab trial, which included N of about 50 patients. Summary of the overall study and its limitations: At doses of 0.1 to 3.0 mg/kg, clonal expansion of both CD4+ and CD8+ T cells in blood was seen between baseline and week 6. The antigen specificity of the peripheral T cells that underwent clonal expansion was not determined. Low levels of normalized T-cell clonal expansion were also seen in some patients who did not respond. On average, CD8+ T cells showed more expanded clones than CD4+ T cells after ivuxolimab. Partial responders in the 0.1-3.0 mg/kg groups had among the lowest normalized peripheral clonal expansion, especially among CD8+ T cells.

V loses 1 base of germline sequence and J loses 5 bases, and the interval between the two ends is 7 bases. The CDR3, from cysteine to phenylalanine, totals 13 residues. Just the 39-base CDR3 DNA is kept, in frame starting at base 1. CDR1 and CDR2 were assigned from the germline V gene as SGDLS and YYNGEE. For sequencing of the TCRbeta CDR3 region, genomic DNA was extracted from the sorted cells. The immunoSEQ Assay was used for sequencing of TCRbeta CDR3 regions. TCRdb took this table from immuneACCESS and kept in-frame rearrangements with V and J called. Such tables lack part of the clones; where checked against another copy, unresolved V genes explain under half of the gap, and the rest is unexplained. The sample records about 68,000 clones, 84% of which are singletons. The ten biggest clones cover about 1.6% of the sample.

The source of this sequence is an adult with an advanced solid tumor such as melanoma, head and neck, liver or kidney cancer. Recombination connected TRBV9 to TRBJ1-5; TRBD1 is possibly the D segment (6 matching bases). This material consisted of CD4+ or CD8+ T cells sorted from blood, taken in a trial of the OX40 agonist ivuxolimab. The CDR3 region: CASSVSGDQPQHF. The nucleotide sequence reads TGTGCCAGCAGCGTATCAGGGGATCAGCCCCAGCATTTT.